Listed below are T cell receptor beta chains from one sample, sequenced in a study of CD8+ T cells in alopecia areata. Only in-frame clones appear in the TCRdb table, and some are missing; sequencing was by immunoSEQ multiplex PCR. This sample carries over 150,000 clones, around 50% of them seen once, and the ten largest clones take around an eighth. The sample consisted of CD8+ T cells sorted from blood, taken at week 24, from a patient treated with tofacitinib. The source of these receptors is a human donor with alopecia areata. CDR3s include the opening cysteine and the closing phenylalanine or tryptophan. D genes are given only for firm matches. Rows may omit the clone size; those that give it use once, few, many or a size class.

size	D	V	J	DNA	CDR3
-	TRBD2	TRBV7-9	TRBJ2-1	TGCGCCAGCCACTACGGGGGGGATGAGCAGTTCTTC	CASHYGGDEQFF
few	-	TRBV27	TRBJ1-1	TGTGCCAGCAGCAGCGGGGGGACTGAAGCTTTCTTT	CASSSGGTEAFF
few	-	TRBV2	TRBJ2-2	TGTGCCAGCAGTAGGGACCTCACCACCGGGGAGCTGTTTTTT	CASSRDLTTGELFF
-	TRBD2	TRBV7-8	TRBJ2-2	TGTGCCAGCAGCCCAACCAGCGGGACCACCGGGGAGCTGTTTTTT	CASSPTSGTTGELFF
-	-	TRBV12-5	TRBJ1-2	TGTGCTAGTGGTTTGCTTCCAGATGGCTACACCTTC	CASGLLPDGYTF
-	-	TRBV6-1	TRBJ2-7	TGTGCCAGCAGTGATTGGCAGACCTACGAGCAGTACTTC	CASSDWQTYEQYF
-	-	TRBV6-5	TRBJ2-3	TGTGCCAGCAGTTTCACAGGGGCAGGAGGGACAGATACGCAGTATTTT	CASSFTGAGGTDTQYF
-	-	TRBV7-2	TRBJ2-3	TGTGCCAGCAGCCTTAAGGGTACGCAGTATTTT	CASSLKGTQYF
-	-	TRBV5-1	TRBJ2-7	TGCGCCAGCAGCCAAACCGGGGAACCTAACTACGAGCAGTACTTC	CASSQTGEPNYEQYF
-	TRBD1	TRBV6-5	TRBJ2-1	TGTGCCAGCAGTTACATTTACAGGGGGCGAAAATACGAGCAGTTCTTC	CASSYIYRGRKYEQFF
-	-	TRBV27	TRBJ1-5	TGTGCCAGCGGAAGGGAGAGACACAGAGGCATTAATAGCAATCAGCCCCAGCATTTT	CASGRERHRGINSNQPQHF
-	TRBD2	TRBV4-1	TRBJ2-3	TGCGCCAGCAGCCAAGTCGTAAAGGGAGGGGATACGCAGTATTTT	CASSQVVKGGDTQYF
-	TRBD1	TRBV27	TRBJ2-3	TGTGCCAGCAGTTTACGAGGGGGCCAGGATACGCAGTATTTT	CASSLRGGQDTQYF
-	-	TRBV27	TRBJ1-1	TGTGCCAGCAGTTTAAGTGGGGGGCTGGGCACTGAAGCTTTCTTT	CASSLSGGLGTEAFF
few	TRBD1	TRBV4-2	TRBJ2-3	TGTGCCAGCAGCCACATGGGACAGGGGAGCACGGGTACGCAGTATTTT	CASSHMGQGSTGTQYF
few	-	TRBV29-1	TRBJ2-3	TGCAGCGTTGGGCCCCGGGGGGCTATCACAGATACGCAGTATTTT	CSVGPRGAITDTQYF
-	-	TRBV6-5	TRBJ2-1	TGTGCCAGCAGCACCCCGGATGAGCAGTTCTTC	CASSTPDEQFF
few	TRBD2	TRBV29-1	TRBJ2-1	TGCAGCGTTGAGGGCCGCGGGGGGGCCTCCTACAATGAGCAGTTCTTC	CSVEGRGGASYNEQFF
few	-	TRBV5-6	TRBJ1-5	TGTGCCAGCAGCTTGCAAACAGGCCTTGTTAATCAGCCCCAGCATTTT	CASSLQTGLVNQPQHF
-	-	TRBV10-3	TRBJ2-2	TGTGCCATCATGCAGGGACACACCGGGGAGCTGTTTTTT	CAIMQGHTGELFF
-	TRBD2	TRBV30	TRBJ2-7	TGTGCCTGCAACGCCCCGACTAGCGGGGGCGACGAGCAGTACTTC	CACNAPTSGGDEQYF
-	-	TRBV6-5	TRBJ1-5	TGTGCCAGCAGTTCTAGGGCTTATCAGCCCCAGCATTTT	CASSSRAYQPQHF